These T cell receptor beta chains were read from a single sample in a study of cytotoxic CD8 clonotypes in ibrutinib-treated CLL. The table came from immunoSEQ multiplex PCR; TCRdb's copy has only in-frame clones and leaves some out. The repertoire holds about 200,000 clones, with about three quarters as singletons. The sample was PBMCs, taken after 12 months of ibrutinib treatment. The receptors here all came from a human donor with chronic lymphocytic leukemia. The CDR3 runs from the conserved cysteine through the conserved F or W. Each record gives: V gene, clone size, J gene, D gene, CDR3 protein, CDR3 DNA. A D gene is named only where the DNA matches it firmly. Expanded clones are given a class, and other clones once, few, many or no size at all.

v_gene: TRBV6-5
abundance: once
j_gene: TRBJ2-1
d_gene: .
CDR3aa: CASSYERVYNEQFF
CDR3nt: TGTGCCAGCAGTTACGAAAGGGTTTACAATGAGCAGTTCTTC

v_gene: TRBV5-1
abundance: .
j_gene: TRBJ1-6
d_gene: .
CDR3aa: CASSPYIGVDRYNSPLHF
CDR3nt: TGCGCCAGCAGCCCCTATATAGGGGTGGATCGGTATAATTCACCCCTCCACTTT

v_gene: TRBV11-2
abundance: .
j_gene: TRBJ1-2
d_gene: .
CDR3aa: CASSLDTLQGYYGYTF
CDR3nt: TGTGCCAGCAGCTTAGATACGCTCCAGGGTTACTATGGCTACACCTTC

v_gene: TRBV28
abundance: .
j_gene: TRBJ2-7
d_gene: .
CDR3aa: CASSFGRGESYEQYF
CDR3nt: TGTGCCAGCAGTTTCGGCAGGGGGGAGTCCTACGAGCAGTACTTC

v_gene: TRBV5-6
abundance: .
j_gene: TRBJ1-5
d_gene: .
CDR3aa: CASSLAGGFSNQPQHF
CDR3nt: TGTGCCAGCAGCTTGGCAGGAGGATTTAGCAATCAGCCCCAGCATTTT

v_gene: TRBV5-1
abundance: .
j_gene: TRBJ1-2
d_gene: .
CDR3aa: CASSSTANYGYTF
CDR3nt: TGCGCCAGCAGCTCGACAGCCAACTATGGCTACACCTTC

v_gene: TRBV28
abundance: .
j_gene: TRBJ2-7
d_gene: .
CDR3aa: CASSLLGNPREQYF
CDR3nt: TGTGCCAGCAGTTTACTGGGCAATCCACGGGAGCAGTACTTC

v_gene: TRBV27
abundance: .
j_gene: TRBJ1-2
d_gene: .
CDR3aa: CASSPAARNYGYTF
CDR3nt: TGTGCCAGCAGTCCCGCCGCCAGGAACTATGGCTACACCTTC

v_gene: TRBV5-6
abundance: .
j_gene: TRBJ2-3
d_gene: TRBD1
CDR3aa: CASSLRDRAVEDTQYF
CDR3nt: TGTGCCAGCAGCCTCCGGGACAGGGCAGTCGAAGATACGCAGTATTTT

v_gene: TRBV9
abundance: .
j_gene: TRBJ2-1
d_gene: TRBD1
CDR3aa: CASSPHPPGLYRGSYNEQFF
CDR3nt: TGTGCCAGCAGCCCCCACCCCCCGGGGCTTTACAGGGGCTCCTACAATGAGCAGTTCTTC

v_gene: TRBV21-1
abundance: .
j_gene: TRBJ1-1
d_gene: .
CDR3aa: CASRLREGPNTEAFF
CDR3nt: TGTGCCAGCAGGCTCAGGGAGGGGCCTAACACTGAAGCTTTCTTT

v_gene: TRBV9
abundance: .
j_gene: TRBJ1-3
d_gene: TRBD1
CDR3aa: CASSPPRTGSFSGNTIYF
CDR3nt: TGTGCCAGCAGCCCTCCTAGGACAGGGTCCTTCTCTGGAAACACCATATATTTT

v_gene: TRBV11-3
abundance: .
j_gene: TRBJ2-1
d_gene: .
CDR3aa: CASSLGSLSYNEQFF
CDR3nt: TGTGCCAGCAGCTTAGGTAGCTTATCCTACAATGAGCAGTTCTTC

v_gene: TRBV6-6
abundance: .
j_gene: TRBJ2-7
d_gene: .
CDR3aa: CASTDGRFSHEQYF
CDR3nt: TGTGCCAGCACCGACGGGCGCTTTAGCCACGAGCAGTACTTC

v_gene: TRBV28
abundance: .
j_gene: TRBJ2-3
d_gene: TRBD1
CDR3aa: CASRPGTVTDTQYF
CDR3nt: TGTGCCAGCAGGCCCGGGACAGTGACAGATACGCAGTATTTT

v_gene: TRBV30
abundance: once
j_gene: TRBJ2-1
d_gene: TRBD2
CDR3aa: CAWSGWTSGRGGYNEQFF
CDR3nt: TGTGCCTGGAGTGGGTGGACTAGCGGGAGGGGGGGTTACAATGAGCAGTTCTTC

v_gene: TRBV6-1
abundance: .
j_gene: TRBJ2-4
d_gene: .
CDR3aa: CASSEQIAKNIQYF
CDR3nt: TGTGCCAGCAGCGAACAGATAGCCAAAAACATTCAGTACTTC

v_gene: TRBV7-2
abundance: few
j_gene: TRBJ2-7
d_gene: TRBD2
CDR3aa: CASSLGGTSGTYEQYF
CDR3nt: TGTGCCAGCAGCCTGGGAGGGACTAGCGGGACCTACGAGCAGTACTTC

v_gene: TRBV19
abundance: once
j_gene: TRBJ2-2
d_gene: TRBD2
CDR3aa: CASSKRGLSGMNTGELFF
CDR3nt: TGTGCCAGTAGTAAACGGGGTCTGAGCGGGATGAACACCGGGGAGCTGTTTTTT

v_gene: TRBV29-1
abundance: .
j_gene: TRBJ1-6
d_gene: .
CDR3aa: CSPTGQLNSPLHF
CDR3nt: TGCAGCCCCACCGGACAGCTTAATTCACCCCTCCATTTT

v_gene: TRBV30
abundance: .
j_gene: TRBJ1-6
d_gene: .
CDR3aa: CASTRGTRYSPLHF
CDR3nt: TGTGCCAGTACAAGGGGGACAAGGTATTCACCCCTCCACTTT

v_gene: TRBV9
abundance: .
j_gene: TRBJ1-4
d_gene: .
CDR3aa: CASSVEGQQQEKLFF
CDR3nt: TGTGCCAGCAGCGTAGAAGGACAACAGCAGGAAAAACTGTTTTTT

v_gene: TRBV30
abundance: .
j_gene: TRBJ2-3
d_gene: TRBD2
CDR3aa: CAWGSTTTSGGTPYTQYF
CDR3nt: TGTGCCTGGGGGTCTACTACTACTAGCGGGGGGACGCCTTATACGCAGTATTTT

v_gene: TRBV18
abundance: few
j_gene: TRBJ1-1
d_gene: TRBD1
CDR3aa: CASSPTGDTAFF
CDR3nt: TGTGCCAGCTCACCAACAGGGGATACGGCTTTCTTT

v_gene: TRBV29-1
abundance: .
j_gene: TRBJ1-2
d_gene: .
CDR3aa: CSVENYGYTF
CDR3nt: TGCAGCGTTGAGAACTATGGCTACACCTTC

v_gene: TRBV6-5
abundance: few
j_gene: TRBJ2-1
d_gene: .
CDR3aa: CASSDQGPGEQFF
CDR3nt: TGTGCCAGCAGTGATCAGGGCCCGGGTGAGCAGTTCTTC

v_gene: TRBV6-6
abundance: .
j_gene: TRBJ2-3
d_gene: TRBD1
CDR3aa: CASSPQGVDTQYF
CDR3nt: TGTGCCAGCAGTCCTCAGGGGGTGGATACGCAGTATTTT

v_gene: TRBV29-1
abundance: .
j_gene: TRBJ2-1
d_gene: .
CDR3aa: CSVEELQGRNEQFF
CDR3nt: TGCAGCGTTGAAGAGCTGCAGGGAAGGAATGAGCAGTTCTTC

v_gene: TRBV7-3
abundance: .
j_gene: TRBJ2-1
d_gene: .
CDR3aa: CASTFGEPSTEQFF
CDR3nt: TGTGCCAGCACCTTTGGGGAGCCTTCCACTGAGCAGTTCTTC

v_gene: TRBV29-1
abundance: .
j_gene: TRBJ1-2
d_gene: TRBD1
CDR3aa: CSVEYDRGYGYTF
CDR3nt: TGCAGCGTTGAATATGACAGGGGCTATGGCTACACCTTC

v_gene: TRBV2
abundance: many
j_gene: TRBJ1-6
d_gene: TRBD1
CDR3aa: CASYRGQGVSPLHF
CDR3nt: TGTGCCAGCTACCGGGGACAGGGTGTTTCACCCCTCCACTTT

v_gene: TRBV9
abundance: .
j_gene: TRBJ2-3
d_gene: TRBD1
CDR3aa: CASSSRTGSDTQYF
CDR3nt: TGTGCCAGCAGCTCGAGGACAGGTTCAGATACGCAGTATTTT

v_gene: TRBV6-5
abundance: .
j_gene: TRBJ1-5
d_gene: .
CDR3aa: CASSYFQRGPQHF
CDR3nt: TGTGCCAGCAGTTACTTCCAAAGGGGGCCCCAGCATTTT

v_gene: TRBV5-5
abundance: .
j_gene: TRBJ2-1
d_gene: .
CDR3aa: CASSLGSASYNEQFF
CDR3nt: TGTGCCAGCAGCTTGGGTTCGGCTAGCTACAATGAGCAGTTCTTC

v_gene: TRBV5-1
abundance: .
j_gene: TRBJ2-2
d_gene: .
CDR3aa: CASSLAGTNTGELFF
CDR3nt: TGCGCCAGCAGCTTGGCCGGGACTAACACCGGGGAGCTGTTTTTT

v_gene: TRBV30
abundance: few
j_gene: TRBJ1-1
d_gene: .
CDR3aa: CAWKGGLMNTEAFF
CDR3nt: TGTGCCTGGAAGGGGGGACTTATGAACACTGAAGCTTTCTTT

v_gene: TRBV29-1
abundance: few
j_gene: TRBJ1-1
d_gene: .
CDR3aa: CSVSTLREGSTEAFF
CDR3nt: TGCAGCGTTAGTACTCTCAGGGAGGGGAGCACTGAAGCTTTCTTT

v_gene: TRBV7-9
abundance: .
j_gene: TRBJ1-2
d_gene: TRBD1
CDR3aa: CASSLAHGQGNYGYTF
CDR3nt: TGTGCCAGCAGCTTAGCGCACGGACAGGGGAACTATGGCTACACCTTC

v_gene: TRBV7-2
abundance: .
j_gene: TRBJ1-2
d_gene: TRBD1
CDR3aa: CASRRGDSVFYGYTF
CDR3nt: TGTGCCAGCAGACGTGGGGACAGTGTCTTCTATGGCTACACCTTC

v_gene: TRBV29-1
abundance: .
j_gene: TRBJ2-7
d_gene: TRBD1
CDR3aa: CSATRTGFYEQYF
CDR3nt: TGCAGCGCCACGCGGACAGGTTTTTACGAGCAGTACTTC

v_gene: TRBV25-1
abundance: .
j_gene: TRBJ2-1
d_gene: .
CDR3aa: CASSIGVNEQFF
CDR3nt: TGTGCCAGCAGTATAGGGGTTAATGAGCAGTTCTTC

v_gene: TRBV4-1
abundance: .
j_gene: TRBJ2-3
d_gene: .
CDR3aa: CASSLTSVVSDTQYF
CDR3nt: TGCGCCAGCAGCCTAACATCGGTGGTGTCAGATACGCAGTATTTT

v_gene: TRBV4-3
abundance: few
j_gene: TRBJ1-1
d_gene: .
CDR3aa: CASSQDQGARTGEAFF
CDR3nt: TGCGCCAGCAGCCAAGATCAGGGAGCCCGGACCGGTGAAGCTTTCTTT

v_gene: TRBV19
abundance: .
j_gene: TRBJ2-7
d_gene: TRBD1
CDR3aa: CASSQPGQGASYEQYF
CDR3nt: TGTGCCAGTAGCCAGCCGGGACAGGGGGCTTCCTACGAGCAGTACTTC